This TCR beta chain appears in the sequencing data of a study of shared clonotypes between healthy human individuals. About the research overall: Donors had three CD4 naive, three CD4 memory, two CD8 naive and one CD8 memory plate apiece. Study-level points and caveats: Sampling covered nothing but blood. Tissue TCR repertoires likely differ from those found in blood.

On this clone itself: Its antigen remains unidentified.

TCRdb keeps only in-frame clones here, not all; method: immunoSEQ multiplex PCR. The sample includes more than 2 million clones, 95% of them seen just once. Unmatched junction bases numbered 5, after V lost 3 bases and J lost 7 bases. The germline gives CDR1 SNHLY, CDR2 FYNNEI. The CDR3 is 13 residues long. The V call is TRBV2, the J call TRBJ1-2, with TRBD1 matching 7 bases. The clonotype comes from a man between 18 and 35 years old in good health. Sequencing used naive CD4+ T cells sorted from blood. Subset here: CD45RA+ positively selected. The CDR3 region has the DNA TGTGCCAGCAGTGAGACAGGGTTAAGTGGCTACACCTTC. Translated: CASSETGLSGYTF.